Here is one T cell receptor (beta chain) with its context. The antigen is undetermined. Clones were sequenced by immunoSEQ multiplex PCR, and TCRdb holds only the in-frame ones, with some missing. The sample records 2 million to 3 million clones, 85% to 95% being singletons. The data were obtained in a study of shared clonotypes between healthy human individuals. Study-level findings and limits: Naive subsets tended to show greater estimated richness than memory subsets.

Adults of Caucasian background living in Nashville, Tennessee made up all donors. Trimming stripped 3 bases from V and 7 bases from J, with 21 bases between. The CDR3 runs to 16 residues. The TCR sequence derives from a man younger than 30 in good health. The sequenced sample consisted of naive CD4+ T cells sorted from blood. The subset: CD45RA+ positively selected. V gene TRBV23-1 combines with J gene TRBJ2-5, with D unclear. TRBV23-1 is an ORF, with its function uncertain. CDR3 coding DNA: TGCGCCAGCAGTCACCAAGAACGACATAAAGTCGCGACCCAGTACTTC. It specifies CASSHQERHKVATQYF.